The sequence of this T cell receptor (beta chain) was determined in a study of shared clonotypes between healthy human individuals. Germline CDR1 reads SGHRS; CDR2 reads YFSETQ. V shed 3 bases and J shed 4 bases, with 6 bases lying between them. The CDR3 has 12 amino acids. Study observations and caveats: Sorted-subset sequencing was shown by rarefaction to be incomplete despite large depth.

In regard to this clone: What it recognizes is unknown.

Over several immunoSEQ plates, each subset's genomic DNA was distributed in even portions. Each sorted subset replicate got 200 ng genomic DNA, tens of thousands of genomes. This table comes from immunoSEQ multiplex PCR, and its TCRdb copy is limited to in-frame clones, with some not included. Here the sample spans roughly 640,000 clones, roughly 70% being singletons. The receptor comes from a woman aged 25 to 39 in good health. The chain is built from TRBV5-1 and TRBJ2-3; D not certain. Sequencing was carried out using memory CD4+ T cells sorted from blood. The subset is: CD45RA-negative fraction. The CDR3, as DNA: TGCGCCAGCAGCTGGCCGGCAGATACGCAGTATTTT. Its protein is CASSWPADTQYF.